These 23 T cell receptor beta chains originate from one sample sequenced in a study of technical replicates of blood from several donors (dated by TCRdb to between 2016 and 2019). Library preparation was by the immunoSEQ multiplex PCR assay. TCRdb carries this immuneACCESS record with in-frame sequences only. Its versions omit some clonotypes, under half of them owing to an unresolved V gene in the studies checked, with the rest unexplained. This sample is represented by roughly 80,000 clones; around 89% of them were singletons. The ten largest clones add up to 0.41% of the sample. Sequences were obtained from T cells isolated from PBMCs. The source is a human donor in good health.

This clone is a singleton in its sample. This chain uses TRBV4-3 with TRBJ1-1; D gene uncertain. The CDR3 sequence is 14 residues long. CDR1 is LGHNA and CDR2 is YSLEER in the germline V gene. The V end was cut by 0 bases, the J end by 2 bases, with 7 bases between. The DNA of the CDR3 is TGCGCCAGCAGCCAAGATGAGGGAAACACTGAAGCTTTCTTT. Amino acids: CASSQDEGNTEAFF.

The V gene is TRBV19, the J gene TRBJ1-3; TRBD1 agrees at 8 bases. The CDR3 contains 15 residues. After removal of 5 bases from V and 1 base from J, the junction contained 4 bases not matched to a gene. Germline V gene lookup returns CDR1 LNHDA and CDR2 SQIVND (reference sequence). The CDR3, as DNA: TGTGCCAGTAGTCGCAGGGGGCTATCTGGAAACACCATATATTTT. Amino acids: CASSRRGLSGNTIYF.

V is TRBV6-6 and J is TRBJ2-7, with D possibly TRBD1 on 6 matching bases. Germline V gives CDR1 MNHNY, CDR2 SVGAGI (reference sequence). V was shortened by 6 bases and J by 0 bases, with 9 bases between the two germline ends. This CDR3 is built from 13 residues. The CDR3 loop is CASRDSNSYEQYF. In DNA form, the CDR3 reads TGTGCCAGCAGGGACAGTAACTCCTACGAGCAGTACTTC.

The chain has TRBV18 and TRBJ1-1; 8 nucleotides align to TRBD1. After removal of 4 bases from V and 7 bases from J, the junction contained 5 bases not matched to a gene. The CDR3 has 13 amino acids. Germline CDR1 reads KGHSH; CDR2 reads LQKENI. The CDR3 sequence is CASSLGQGDEAFF. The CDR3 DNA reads TGTGCCAGCTCACTAGGACAGGGCGATGAAGCTTTCTTT.

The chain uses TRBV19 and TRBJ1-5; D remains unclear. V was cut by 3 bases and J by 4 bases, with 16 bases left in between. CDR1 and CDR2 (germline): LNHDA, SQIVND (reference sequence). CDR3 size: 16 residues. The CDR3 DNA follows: TGTGCCAGTAGTATTTCCGAATCGCCAACTAATCAGCCCCAGCATTTT. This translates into CASSISESPTNQPQHF. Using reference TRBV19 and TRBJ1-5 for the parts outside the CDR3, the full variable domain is DGGITQSPKYLFRKEGQNVTLSCEQNLNHDAMYWYRQDPGQGLRLIYYSQIVNDFQKGDIAEGYSVSREKKESFPLTVTSAQKNPTAFYLCASSISESPTNQPQHFGDGTRLSIL.

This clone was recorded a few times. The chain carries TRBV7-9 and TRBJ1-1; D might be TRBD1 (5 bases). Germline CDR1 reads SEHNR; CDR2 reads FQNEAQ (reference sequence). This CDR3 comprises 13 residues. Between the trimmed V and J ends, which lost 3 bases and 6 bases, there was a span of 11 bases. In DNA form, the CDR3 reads TGTGCCAGCAGCTTGGGAGGGGCTGCTGAAGCTTTCTTT. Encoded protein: CASSLGGAAEAFF.

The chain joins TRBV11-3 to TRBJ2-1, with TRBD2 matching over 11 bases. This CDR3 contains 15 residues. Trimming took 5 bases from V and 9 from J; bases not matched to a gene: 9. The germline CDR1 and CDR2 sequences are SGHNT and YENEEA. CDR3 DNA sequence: TGTGCCAGCAGCCTAGTAACTAGCGGGAGCTTTGAGCAGTTCTTC. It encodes CASSLVTSGSFEQFF.

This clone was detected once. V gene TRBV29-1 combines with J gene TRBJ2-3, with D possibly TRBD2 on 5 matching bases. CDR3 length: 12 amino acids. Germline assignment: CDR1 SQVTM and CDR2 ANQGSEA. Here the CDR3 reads CIVSGLTDTQYF. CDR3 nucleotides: TGCATAGTCAGCGGACTTACAGATACGCAGTATTTT.

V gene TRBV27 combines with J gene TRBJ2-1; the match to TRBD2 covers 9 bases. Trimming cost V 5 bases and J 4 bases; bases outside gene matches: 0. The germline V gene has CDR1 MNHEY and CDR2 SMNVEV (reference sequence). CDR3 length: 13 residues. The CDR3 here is CASSSGRYNEQFF. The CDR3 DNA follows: TGTGCCAGCAGTAGCGGGAGGTACAATGAGCAGTTCTTC.

The CDR3 DNA reads TGTGCCTCAGGGGGACAGAGCCAAAAAGAGACCCAGTACTTC. As protein: CASGGQSQKETQYF. The chain couples TRBV10-3 to TRBJ2-5, with 7 bases that match TRBD1. Trimming took 11 bases from V and 3 from J; bases not matched to a gene: 12. This CDR3 is built from 14 residues. Germline V gene lookup returns CDR1 ENHRY and CDR2 SYGVKD.

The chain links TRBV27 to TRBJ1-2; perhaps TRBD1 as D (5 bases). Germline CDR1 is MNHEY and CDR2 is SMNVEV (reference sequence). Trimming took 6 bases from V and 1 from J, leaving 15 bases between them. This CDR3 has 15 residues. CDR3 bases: TGTGCCAGCAGAACCCTGGCGGACATTAACTATGGCTACACCTTC. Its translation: CASRTLADINYGYTF.

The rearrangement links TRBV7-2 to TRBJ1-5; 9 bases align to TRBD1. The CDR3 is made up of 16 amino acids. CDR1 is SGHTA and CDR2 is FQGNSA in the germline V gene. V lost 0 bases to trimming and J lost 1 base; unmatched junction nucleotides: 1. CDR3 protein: CASSLAGQGSNQPQHF. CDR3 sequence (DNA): TGTGCCAGCAGCTTAGCGGGACAGGGAAGCAATCAGCCCCAGCATTTT.

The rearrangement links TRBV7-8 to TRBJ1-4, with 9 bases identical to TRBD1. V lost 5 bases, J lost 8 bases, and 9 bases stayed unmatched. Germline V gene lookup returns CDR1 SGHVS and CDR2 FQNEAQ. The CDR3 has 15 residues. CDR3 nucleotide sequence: TGTGCCAGCAGCCCACAGGGGGCGCTTTTGGAAAAACTGTTTTTT. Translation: CASSPQGALLEKLFF.

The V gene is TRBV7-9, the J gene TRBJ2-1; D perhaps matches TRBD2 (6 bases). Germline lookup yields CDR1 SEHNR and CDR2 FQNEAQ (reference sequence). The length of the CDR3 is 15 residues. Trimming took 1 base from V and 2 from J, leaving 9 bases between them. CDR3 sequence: CASSLGSSAYNEQFF. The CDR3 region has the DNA TGTGCCAGCAGCTTAGGGTCTAGCGCCTACAATGAGCAGTTCTTC.

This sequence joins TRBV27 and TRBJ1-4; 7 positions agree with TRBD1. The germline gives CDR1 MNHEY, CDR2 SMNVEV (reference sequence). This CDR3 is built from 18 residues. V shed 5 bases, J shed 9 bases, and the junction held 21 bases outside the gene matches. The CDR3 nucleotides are TGTGCCAGCAGTCCGACCATCACGTGGGGACAGTCATTGAAAAAACTGTTTTTT. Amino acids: CASSPTITWGQSLKKLFF.

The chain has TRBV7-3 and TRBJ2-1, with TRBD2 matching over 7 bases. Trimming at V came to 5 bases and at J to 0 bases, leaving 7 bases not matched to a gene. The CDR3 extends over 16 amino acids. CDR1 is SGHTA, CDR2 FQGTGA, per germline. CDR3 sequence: CASSEIAGSSYNEQFF. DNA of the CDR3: TGTGCCAGCAGCGAGATAGCGGGCAGCTCCTACAATGAGCAGTTCTTC.

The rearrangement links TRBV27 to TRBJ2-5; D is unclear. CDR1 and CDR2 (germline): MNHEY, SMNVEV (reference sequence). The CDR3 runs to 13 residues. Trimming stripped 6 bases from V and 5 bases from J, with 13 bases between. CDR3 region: CASSTGGLETQYF. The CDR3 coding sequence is TGTGCCAGCAGCACGGGTGGTTTGGAGACCCAGTACTTC.

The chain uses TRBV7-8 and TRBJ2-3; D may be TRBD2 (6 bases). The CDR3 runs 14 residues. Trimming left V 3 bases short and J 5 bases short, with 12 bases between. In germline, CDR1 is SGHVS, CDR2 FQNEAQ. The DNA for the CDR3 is TGTGCCAGCAGCTTGGGGGGACGAGGAGATACGCAGTATTTT. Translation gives CASSLGGRGDTQYF. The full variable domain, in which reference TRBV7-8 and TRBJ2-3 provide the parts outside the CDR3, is GAGVSQSPRYKVAKRGQDVALRCDPISGHVSLFWYQQALGQGPEFLTYFQNEAQLDKSGLPSDRFFAERPEGSVSTLKIQRTQQEDSAVYLCASSLGGRGDTQYFGPGTRLTVL.

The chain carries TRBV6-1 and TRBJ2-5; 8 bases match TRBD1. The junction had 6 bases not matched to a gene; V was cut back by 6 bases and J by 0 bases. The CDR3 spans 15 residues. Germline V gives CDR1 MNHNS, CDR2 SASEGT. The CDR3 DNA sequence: TGTGCCAGCAGGATGGACAGGGAGTACCAAGAGACCCAGTACTTC. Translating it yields CASRMDREYQETQYF.

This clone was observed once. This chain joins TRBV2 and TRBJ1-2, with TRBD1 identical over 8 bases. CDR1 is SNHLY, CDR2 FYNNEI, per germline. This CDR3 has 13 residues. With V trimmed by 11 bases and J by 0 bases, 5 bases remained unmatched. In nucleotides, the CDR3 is TGTGCCGGAAGGACAGGGACTAACTATGGCTACACCTTC. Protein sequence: CAGRTGTNYGYTF.

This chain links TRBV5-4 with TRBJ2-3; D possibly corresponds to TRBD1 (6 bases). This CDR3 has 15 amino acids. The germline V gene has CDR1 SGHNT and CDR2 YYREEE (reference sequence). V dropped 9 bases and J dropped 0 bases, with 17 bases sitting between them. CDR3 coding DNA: TGTGCCACCCGAGGACAGTCTCTTAGCACAGATACGCAGTATTTT. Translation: CATRGQSLSTDTQYF.

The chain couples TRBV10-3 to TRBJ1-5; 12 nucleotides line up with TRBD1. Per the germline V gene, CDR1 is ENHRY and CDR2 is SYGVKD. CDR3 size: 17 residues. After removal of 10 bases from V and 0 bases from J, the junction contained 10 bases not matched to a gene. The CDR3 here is CATFPGQGAYSNQPQHF. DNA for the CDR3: TGTGCCACGTTCCCGGGACAGGGGGCTTATAGCAATCAGCCCCAGCATTTT.

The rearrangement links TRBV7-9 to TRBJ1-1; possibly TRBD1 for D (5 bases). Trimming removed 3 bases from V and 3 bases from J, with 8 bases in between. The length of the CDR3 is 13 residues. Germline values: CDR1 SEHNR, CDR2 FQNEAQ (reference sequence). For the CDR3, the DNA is TGTGCCAGCAGCTTGAGCAGGGACACTGAAGCTTTCTTT. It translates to CASSLSRDTEAFF.